A single TCR beta chain is shown here with its context. The entry originates in a study of blood T cell repertoires in COVID-19. Trimming took 0 bases from V and 1 from J; bases not matched to a gene: 4. CDR1 and CDR2 from the germline V gene are SGHKS and YYEKEE (reference sequence). The CDR3 has 16 amino acids. Original processing methods: How many nucleated cells were present was estimated from reference gene primer amplification. Here immunoSEQ multiplex PCR was the method, and the copy in TCRdb shows in-frame clones only, minus some. V, J and clone size reflect that table, while D and trimming were determined from the DNA. The repertoire includes under 200,000 clones, approximately 84% of them detected once, and approximately 2.6% sits in the top ten.

This clonotype was obtained from a human donor with acute or convalescent COVID-19. The donor label of this sample is uncertain. The chain uses TRBV5-5 and TRBJ1-5; 7 nucleotides match TRBD1. The sample consisted of peripheral blood. CDR3: CASSLEGGWSNQPQHF. Written as DNA, the CDR3 is TGTGCCAGCAGCTTGGAAGGGGGCTGGAGCAATCAGCCCCAGCATTTT.